The source of this T cell receptor beta chain is a study of blood T cells in healthy people across ages. The authors ran a second PCR of about 6 to 11 cycles using a sample-barcoded 5' primer and a J-beta primer mix. The study obtained at least 3 million CDR3-containing paired-end reads from every sample. MiXCR, applied by TCRdb to the 5' RACE reads, yields one record per CDR3 protein. The sample has over 1,200,000 distinct CDR3 sequences, almost 60% seen once; the top ten hold 5.5% to 8%. Total RNA extracted from each sample amounted to at least 5.5 micrograms. Sequences were obtained from blood. This sequence was found in a man aged 18-30 years in good health.

CDR3 DNA sequence: TGTGCCAGCAGCTCCTTCGGGAGACAGGGGTGGAAAAAGACCCAGTACTTC. As protein: CASSSFGRQGWKKTQYF. The chain joins TRBV21-1 to TRBJ2-5; the DNA was not used to check the table's D call, TRBD1. TRBV21-1 is a documented pseudogene. This CDR3 comprises 17 residues.